This T cell receptor (beta chain) was sequenced for a study of T cells expressing NK-cell markers (dated by TCRdb to about 2020). About the investigation overall: TCR beta-chain repertoires were profiled in sorted CD3+CD56+NKG2C+, CD3+CD56+NKG2C- and CD3+CD56-NKG2C+ T-cell subsets from fewer than 10 donors. Sequencing of the libraries produced 2 x 150 bp reads on Illumina HiSeq 2000/2500, MiSeq or NextSeq. Among the eight sequenced donors, seven were HCMV-seropositive and one was HCMV-seronegative. The eight sequenced donors were randomly selected healthy volunteers, three men and five women.

The study at large found these results: In roughly six donors, the dominant CD3+CD56+NKG2C+ clonotypes ranked among the top 10 CD8+ clonotypes, making up 1.0-7.0% of CD8+ T cells. It remained unclear whether the expanded NKG2C-expressing T cell clones were specific for HCMV antigens. Those dominant clonotypes were again the most abundant among CD3+CD56-NKG2C+ cells in a few donors, at roughly 25-60.1%.

Comments on this clonotype: What this receptor recognizes is not known.

From the cysteine up to the phenylalanine, the CDR3 has a length of 13 residues. This entry has no DNA. The sample was run on an Illumina HiSeq 2000. TCR beta cDNA libraries were made by 5'RACE template switching that added a universal primer site and unique molecular identifiers. Synthesis of cDNA was primed from the TCR beta constant segment and was followed by two consecutive PCR amplification steps. As for how the authors treated the data: MIGEC handled demultiplexing of the reads and grouping by UMI, while MiTCR was used to assemble and quantify clonotypes. To exclude erroneous sequences, only TCR cDNA sequences supported by at least two reads were retained. The tcR package was used for downstream repertoire analysis, with clonotypes matched between fractions based on CDR3 nucleotide sequence plus V segment. VDJmatch was used to annotate antigen specificity against VDJdb, with one amino acid substitution allowed in CDR3. The reads went through TCRdb reprocessing, and each CDR3 protein sequence gets one entry with no DNA. The V and J calls and clone size are TCRdb's, not the authors'. The table held for this sample gives roughly 350,000 distinct CDR3 sequences. Of the sample, roughly 5.4% is held by the ten largest clones.

To determine HCMV serostatus, a commercial ELISA kit was used to detect HCMV-specific IgG in serum. Peripheral blood mononuclear cells were isolated from blood by Ficoll density gradient centrifugation. The sequencing input was blood T cells: a sorted CD56 or NKG2C T cell subset, CD4+ or CD8+ T cells, or bulk PBMC T cells (not recorded which). The V and J genes are TRBV12-3 or TRBV12-4 and TRBJ2-7; TCRdb picks TRBD1, but there is no DNA to check that call. The sequence was obtained from a man between 18 and 69 years old in good health. The CDR3 loop reads CASSYRGTYEQYF.